Listed below are T cell receptor beta chains from one sample, sequenced in a study of blood T cell repertoires in COVID-19. The method was immunoSEQ multiplex PCR; TCRdb's version includes in-frame clones alone and lacks a portion of them. The data contain 90,000 to 120,000 clones, 80% of them singletons. Source material: peripheral blood. Every receptor here comes from a man between 65 and 79 years old with acute or convalescent COVID-19. Both conserved end residues are part of each CDR3. A D gene is named only where the DNA matches it firmly. The size entry is marked missing in some rows and otherwise reads once, few, many or a size class.

v_call	j_call	clone_size	d_call	cdr3_nt	cdr3_aa
TRBV14	TRBJ2-1	.	TRBD2	TGTGCCAGCAGCCAAGACATACTAGCGGGGGGGGCGAACAATGAGCAGTTCTTC	CASSQDILAGGANNEQFF
TRBV18	TRBJ1-5	.	.	TGTGCCAGCTCACCACGTGCAGGGGATAATCAGCCCCAGCATTTT	CASSPRAGDNQPQHF
TRBV7-8	TRBJ1-5	.	TRBD1	TGTGCCAGCAGCCCCGGGACAGGGGGAACGGGTAGCAATCAGCCCCAGCATTTT	CASSPGTGGTGSNQPQHF
TRBV5-1	TRBJ1-1	.	.	TGCGCCAGCAGCGGGGACACGGCGGGCACTGAAGCTTTCTTT	CASSGDTAGTEAFF
TRBV21-1	TRBJ1-1	.	.	TGTGCCAGCAGCATACCAACAGGGAAGGGGACTGAAGCTTTCTTT	CASSIPTGKGTEAFF
TRBV27	TRBJ2-3	.	TRBD2	TGTGCCAGCAGTTTTTCGGGACTAGCGGGGGGACCAGATACGCAGTATTTT	CASSFSGLAGGPDTQYF
TRBV20-1	TRBJ2-1	.	TRBD2	TGCAGTGCTAGTCGGGTTAGCGGGGGTGGAAATGAGCAGTTCTTC	CSASRVSGGGNEQFF
TRBV18	TRBJ1-4	.	.	TGTGCCAGCTCACCACAACCGGGAGATAATGAAAAACTGTTTTTT	CASSPQPGDNEKLFF
TRBV5-1	TRBJ1-6	.	TRBD1	TGCGCCAGCAGCTTGATAGAGGCAGGGGGGTCTCCAACTTCACCCCTCCACTTT	CASSLIEAGGSPTSPLHF
TRBV19	TRBJ1-3	once	.	TGTGCCAGTAGTGGCAGGGAGGCTGGAAACACCATATATTTT	CASSGREAGNTIYF
TRBV4-3	TRBJ1-3	.	.	TGCGCCAGCAGCCAAGCACCCGCAGGGCCCTCCTCTGGAAACACCATATATTTT	CASSQAPAGPSSGNTIYF
TRBV5-5	TRBJ1-1	.	.	TGTGCCAGCAGCTTTTCTGAACAGGGCTTCACTGAAGCTTTCTTT	CASSFSEQGFTEAFF
TRBV14	TRBJ1-6	few	TRBD1	TGTGCCAGCAGCCAGCAACAGGGGTTCAATTCACCCCTCCACTTT	CASSQQQGFNSPLHF
TRBV19	TRBJ2-5	.	TRBD1	TGTGCCAGTAGTCGACAGGGCGGGGAGACCCAGTACTTC	CASSRQGGETQYF
TRBV5-1	TRBJ2-4	.	TRBD2	TGCGCCAGCAGCGTGACTAGCGGGGGGGTAAAGCTAGCCAAAAACATTCAGTACTTC	CASSVTSGGVKLAKNIQYF
TRBV14	TRBJ2-1	.	TRBD2	TGTGCCAGCAGCGACGTGCGGGGGGGCTCCTACAATGAGCAGTTCTTC	CASSDVRGGSYNEQFF
TRBV2	TRBJ2-3	once	TRBD2	TGTGCCAGCATGGGACTAGCGGTTAGCACAGATACGCAGTATTTT	CASMGLAVSTDTQYF
TRBV18	TRBJ2-5	.	.	TGTGCCAGCTCACCCCGACAGGAAGAGACCCAGTACTTC	CASSPRQEETQYF
TRBV7-9	TRBJ2-1	.	TRBD2	TGTGCCAGCAGCTTTAGCGGGGGGATCTACAATGAGCAGTTCTTC	CASSFSGGIYNEQFF
TRBV13	TRBJ2-2	few	.	TGTGCCAGCAGCCCCGCGACATCCGGGGAGCTGTTTTTT	CASSPATSGELFF
TRBV7-6	TRBJ2-5	.	.	TGTGCCAGCAGCTTAGGGCAGGGGAATCGAGAGACCCAGTACTTC	CASSLGQGNRETQYF
TRBV5-5	TRBJ1-3	few	.	TGTGCCAGCAGCAAACCTTTGACAGGTAGCTCTGGAAACACCATATATTTT	CASSKPLTGSSGNTIYF